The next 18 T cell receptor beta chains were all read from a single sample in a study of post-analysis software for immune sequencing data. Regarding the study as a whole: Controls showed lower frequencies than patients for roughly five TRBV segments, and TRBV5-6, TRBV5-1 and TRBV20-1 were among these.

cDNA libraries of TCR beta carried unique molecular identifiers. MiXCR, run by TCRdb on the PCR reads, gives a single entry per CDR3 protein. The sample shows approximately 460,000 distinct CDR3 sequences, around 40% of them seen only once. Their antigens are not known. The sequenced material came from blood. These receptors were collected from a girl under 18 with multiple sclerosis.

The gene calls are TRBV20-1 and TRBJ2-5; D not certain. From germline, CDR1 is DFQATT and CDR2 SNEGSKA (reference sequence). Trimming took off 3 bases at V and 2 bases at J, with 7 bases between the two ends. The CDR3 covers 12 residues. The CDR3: CSASSNQETQYF. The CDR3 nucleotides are TGCAGTGCTAGCAGCAATCAAGAGACCCAGTACTTC.

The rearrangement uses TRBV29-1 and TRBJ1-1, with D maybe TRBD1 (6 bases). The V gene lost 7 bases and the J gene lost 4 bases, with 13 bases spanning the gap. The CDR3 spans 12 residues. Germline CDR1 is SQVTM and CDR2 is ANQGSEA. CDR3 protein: CSGLDSGTEAFF. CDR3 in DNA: TGCAGCGGTCTGGACAGTGGCACTGAAGCTTTCTTT.

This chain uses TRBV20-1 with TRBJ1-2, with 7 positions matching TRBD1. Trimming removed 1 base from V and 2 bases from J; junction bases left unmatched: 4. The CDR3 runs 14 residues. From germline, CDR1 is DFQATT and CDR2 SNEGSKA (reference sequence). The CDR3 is CSARGIQGNYGYTF. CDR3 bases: TGCAGTGCTAGAGGAATACAGGGGAACTATGGCTACACCTTC.

The CDR3 nucleotides read TGTGCCACCAGCAGAGATCACCGGGACAGGGGCGACGGCTACACCTTC. Its protein product is CATSRDHRDRGDGYTF. The chain combines TRBV15 with TRBJ1-2; 10 positions agree with TRBD1. Germline trimming cut 0 bases from V and 8 bases from J; bases unmatched to any gene: 9. This CDR3 has 16 residues. Per the germline V gene, CDR1 is LNHNV and CDR2 is YYDKDF (reference sequence).

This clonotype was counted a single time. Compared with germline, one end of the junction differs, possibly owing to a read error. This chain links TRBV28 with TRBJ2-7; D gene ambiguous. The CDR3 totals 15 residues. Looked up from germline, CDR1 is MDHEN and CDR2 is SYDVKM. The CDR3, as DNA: TGTGCCAGCAGTTTATTTGCAGCGCAGCCCTACAAGCAGTACTTC. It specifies CASSLFAAQPYKQYF.

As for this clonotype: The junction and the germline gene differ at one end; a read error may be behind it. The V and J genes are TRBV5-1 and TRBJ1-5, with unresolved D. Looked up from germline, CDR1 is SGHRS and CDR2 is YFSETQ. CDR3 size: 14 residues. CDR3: CASSLGSGNQPQHF. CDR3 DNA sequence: TGTGCCAGCAGCTTAGGGTCGGGGAATCAGCCCCAGCATTTT.

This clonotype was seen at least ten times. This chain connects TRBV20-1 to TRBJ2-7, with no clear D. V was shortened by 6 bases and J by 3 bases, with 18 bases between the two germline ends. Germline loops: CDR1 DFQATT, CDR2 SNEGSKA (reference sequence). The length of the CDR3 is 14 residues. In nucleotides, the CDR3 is TGCAGTGCCCCCGGGCCCCGGGCTTACTACGAGCAGTACTTC. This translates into CSAPGPRAYYEQYF.

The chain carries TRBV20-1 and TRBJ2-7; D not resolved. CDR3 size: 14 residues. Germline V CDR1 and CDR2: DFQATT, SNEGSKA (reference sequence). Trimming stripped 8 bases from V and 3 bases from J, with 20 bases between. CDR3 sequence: CSPVKGGGDYEQYF. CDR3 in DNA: TGCAGTCCCGTTAAAGGTGGCGGAGACTACGAGCAGTACTTC.

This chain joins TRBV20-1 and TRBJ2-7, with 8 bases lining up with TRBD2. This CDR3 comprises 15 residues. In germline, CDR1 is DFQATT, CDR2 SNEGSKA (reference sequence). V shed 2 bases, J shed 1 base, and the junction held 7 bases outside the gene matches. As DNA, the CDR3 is TGCAGTGCTAGAAAAACTAGCGGCACTTCCTACGAGCAGTACTTC. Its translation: CSARKTSGTSYEQYF.

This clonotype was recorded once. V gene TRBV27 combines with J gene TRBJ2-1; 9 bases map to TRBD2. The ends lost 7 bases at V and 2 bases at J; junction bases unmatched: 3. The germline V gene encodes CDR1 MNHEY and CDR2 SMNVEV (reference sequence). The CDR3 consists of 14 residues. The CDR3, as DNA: TGTGCCAGCAAGACTAGCGGACCCTACAATGAGCAGTTCTTC. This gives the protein CASKTSGPYNEQFF.

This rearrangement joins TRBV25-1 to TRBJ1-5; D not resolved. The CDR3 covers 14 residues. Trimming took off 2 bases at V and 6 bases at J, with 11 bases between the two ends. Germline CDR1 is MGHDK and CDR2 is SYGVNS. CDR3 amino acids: CASSEHSAAQPQHF. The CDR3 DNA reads TGTGCCAGCAGTGAACACTCCGCCGCTCAGCCCCAGCATTTT.

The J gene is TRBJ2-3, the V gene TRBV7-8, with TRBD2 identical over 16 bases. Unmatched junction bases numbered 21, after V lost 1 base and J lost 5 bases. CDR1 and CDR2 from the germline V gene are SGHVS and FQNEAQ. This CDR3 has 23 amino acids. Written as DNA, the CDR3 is TGTGCCAGCAGCTTAGTACCGGGGCGTATGAACCCCGGGACTAGCGGGAGGGTAGATACGCAGTATTTT. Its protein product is CASSLVPGRMNPGTSGRVDTQYF.

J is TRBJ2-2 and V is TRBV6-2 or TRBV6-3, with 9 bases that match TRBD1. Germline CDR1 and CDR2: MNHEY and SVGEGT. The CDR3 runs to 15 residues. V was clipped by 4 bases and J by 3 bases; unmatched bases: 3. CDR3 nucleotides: TGTGCCAGCAGTTCGGGACAGGGTCACACCGGGGAGCTGTTTTTT. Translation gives CASSSGQGHTGELFF.

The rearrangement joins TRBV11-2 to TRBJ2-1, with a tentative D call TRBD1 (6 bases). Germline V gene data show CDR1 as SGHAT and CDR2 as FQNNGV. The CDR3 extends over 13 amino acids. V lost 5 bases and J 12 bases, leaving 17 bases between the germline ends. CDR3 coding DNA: TGTGCCAGCAGCCACGGGACAATCTTGGGGCAGTTCTTC. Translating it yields CASSHGTILGQFF. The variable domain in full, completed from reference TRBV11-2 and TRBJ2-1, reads EAGVAQSPRYKIIEKRQSVAFWCNPISGHATLYWYQQILGQGPKLLIQFQNNGVVDDSQLPKDRFSAERLKGVDSTLKIQPAKLEDSAVYLCASSHGTILGQFFGPGTRLTVL.

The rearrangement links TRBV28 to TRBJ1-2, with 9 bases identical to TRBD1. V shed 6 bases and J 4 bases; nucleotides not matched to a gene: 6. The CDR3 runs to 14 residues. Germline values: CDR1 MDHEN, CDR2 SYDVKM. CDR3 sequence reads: CASRTGGAGYGYTF. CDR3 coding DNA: TGTGCCAGCAGAACAGGGGGCGCCGGCTATGGCTACACCTTC.

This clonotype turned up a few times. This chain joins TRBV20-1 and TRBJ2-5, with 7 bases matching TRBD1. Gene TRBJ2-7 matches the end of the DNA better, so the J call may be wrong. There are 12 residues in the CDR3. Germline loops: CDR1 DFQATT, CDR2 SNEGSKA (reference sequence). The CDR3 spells CSALLQGSEQYF. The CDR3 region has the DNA TGCAGTGCTTTGTTACAGGGGTCCGAGCAGTACTTC.

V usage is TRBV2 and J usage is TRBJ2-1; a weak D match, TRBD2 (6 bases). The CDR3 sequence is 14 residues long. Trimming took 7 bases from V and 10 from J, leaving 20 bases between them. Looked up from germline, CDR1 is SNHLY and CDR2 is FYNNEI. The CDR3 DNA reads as TGTGCCAGCATCGAGACTAGGTACAATGTAGAGCAGTTCTTC. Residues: CASIETRYNVEQFF.

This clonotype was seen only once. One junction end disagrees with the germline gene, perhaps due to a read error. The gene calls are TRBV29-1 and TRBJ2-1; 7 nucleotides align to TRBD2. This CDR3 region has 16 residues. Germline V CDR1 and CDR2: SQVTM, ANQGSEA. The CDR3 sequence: CGVEGIGEGSYNEQFF. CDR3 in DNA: TGCGGCGTTGAGGGGATCGGGGAGGGCTCCTACAATGAGCAGTTCTTC.